This T cell receptor (beta chain) was sequenced in a study of OX40 agonist ivuxolimab in advanced cancers. General study results and limits: Antigen specificity was not determined for the expanded peripheral T cells. Mean expanded clone counts were higher in CD8+ than CD4+ T cells.

Here immunoSEQ multiplex PCR was the method, and the copy in TCRdb shows in-frame clones only, minus some. This table holds about 60,000 clones, about nine tenths found once. For this clone: Antigen specificity is unknown.

Exclusion applied to patients with autoimmune disease history or systemic immunosuppression. Blood sampling took place at baseline, cycle 4 day 1, and cycle 7 day 1. Germline V gene data show CDR1 as SGHVS and CDR2 as FQNEAQ. This CDR3 comprises 16 residues. V lost 1 base to trimming and J lost 1 base, with 13 bases between them. Specimen: CD4+ or CD8+ T cells sorted from blood, collected in a trial of the OX40 agonist ivuxolimab. The chain has TRBV7-8 and TRBJ1-1, with TRBD1 as a possible D gene (6 bases). The sequence was collected from an adult with an advanced solid tumor such as melanoma, head and neck, liver or kidney cancer. DNA of the CDR3: TGTGCCAGCAGCTTAGGGGTCGGCAGGGGGAACACTGAAGCTTTCTTT. Translated, it gives CASSLGVGRGNTEAFF.